Reported below is one TCR beta chain. The antigen is undetermined. One junction end disagrees with the germline gene, perhaps due to a read error. This sample is part of a study of T cells after yellow fever vaccination. Whole-study context: Low-cell-number fractions underwent preparation using SMART-Seq v4 Ultra Low Input. Study-level results: Peak timing came faster in the weaker secondary response, day 5 versus 15.

CDR3 length equals 18 residues. Per the germline V gene, CDR1 is LGHDT and CDR2 is YNNKEL (reference sequence). A 5'RACE template-switching step, the method used to make TCR cDNA, added a universal primer site and UMIs. TCRdb processed the 5' RACE reads anew with MiXCR; each CDR3 protein has one entry. The data contain approximately 300,000 distinct CDR3 sequences, 10% to 15% of them singletons. The receptor comes from a young man who received the YFV17D yellow fever vaccine. The sample here was CD4+ T cells sorted from PBMCs, taken 45 days after the yellow fever booster vaccination. This chain links TRBV3-1 with TRBJ2-1, with TRBD2 matching 11 bases. Here the CDR3 DNA reads TGTGCCTGCAGTCCTCTACAGGGAAGTAGCGGGAGGGGTAATGAGCAGTTCTTC. Translated: CACSPLQGSSGRGNEQFF.